This T cell receptor beta chain originates from a study of regulatory T cells in long-lasting Graves disease. Points from the study as a whole: Reduced TCR diversity was observed in persistent Graves' patients versus newly diagnosed patients. Accuracy was possibly reduced by small sample size. Under persistent disease, TRBV28, TRBJ1-2 and TRBJ2-5 were used preferentially.

Sequencing libraries for TCR beta were prepared with iRepertoire HTBI primers and Arm-PCR of CDR3 regions. TCRdb reprocessed the multiplex PCR reads via MiXCR and lists one record per CDR3 protein. The table shows roughly 440,000 distinct CDR3 sequences, with about 15% occurring only once. Documented time point: newly diagnosed GD, antithyroid drugs for less than 3 months. Following extraction of RNA from PBMCs, that RNA was used to make the TCR library. Notes on this clonotype: The target antigen is unknown.

V was pared by 6 bases and J by 9 bases, with 12 bases between. Germline V gene lookup returns CDR1 MNHNS and CDR2 SASEGT. The CDR3 is made up of 12 amino acids. These data were also reused for a study on T cells in Graves' hyperthyroidism and ophthalmopathy.

The source of this sequence is a woman between 18 and 30 years old with Graves disease. The sequenced sample was peripheral blood mononuclear cells (PBMCs), obtained at new diagnosis, from a patient treated with antithyroid drugs. This chain connects TRBV6-1 to TRBJ2-1; TRBD2 is a possible D gene (5 bases). The CDR3 bases are TGTGCCAGCAGCCAACAGCGGCTTGAGCAGTTCTTC. It translates to CASSQQRLEQFF.